Sequencing of this T cell receptor (beta chain) was carried out in a study of T cells expressing NK-cell markers. Study details: Eight donors were sequenced, of whom seven were HCMV-seropositive, while the remaining one was HCMV-seronegative.

TCRdb re-called the 5' RACE reads; one entry per CDR3 protein, DNA not given. The table for this sample gives hundreds of thousands of distinct CDR3 sequences. Remarks on this clonotype: Its cognate antigen is unknown.

The V gene's germline CDR1 is LNHNV and CDR2 YYDKDF (reference sequence). This CDR3 region has 16 residues. General study points: A few of the donors also had these clonotypes leading their CD3+CD56-NKG2C+ fraction. HCMV specificity of the expanded NKG2C+ T cell clones stayed unclear.

The chain joins TRBV15 to TRBJ2-1; TCRdb's assignment of TRBD2 cannot be checked, as there is no DNA. The sample was blood T cells: a sorted CD56 or NKG2C T cell subset, CD4+ or CD8+ T cells, or bulk PBMC T cells (not recorded which). The sequence derives from a man in his late teens or twenties in good health. CDR3: CATSREAAGGFNEQFF.